A selection of T cell receptor beta chains follows, all from one sample in a study of technical replicates of blood from a few donors. TCRdb's table, derived via immunoSEQ multiplex PCR, lists solely in-frame clones and lacks some. Here the sample spans around 61,000 clones, more than 95% being singletons. Material: T cells isolated from PBMCs. These receptors came from a human donor in good health. Each CDR3 is given with its conserved first and last residue. A D gene is named only where the DNA matches it firmly. Some rows have no size entry. The others give once, few or many, or a class for an expanded clone.

abundance	d_gene	j_gene	v_gene	CDR3nt	CDR3aa
-	-	TRBJ2-3	TRBV19	TGTGCCAGTAGTCCAGAGGGAGGAGATACGCAGTATTTT	CASSPEGGDTQYF
few	-	TRBJ2-3	TRBV5-8	TGTGCCAGCAGGGCCGGGACCGGGACACTGGATACGCAGTATTTT	CASRAGTGTLDTQYF
-	TRBD1	TRBJ1-1	TRBV4-1	TGCGCCAGCAGCCAAGGGACAGGGTATCGGAACACTGAAGCTTTCTTT	CASSQGTGYRNTEAFF
-	TRBD1	TRBJ1-2	TRBV5-4	TGTGCCAGCAGCCCCCTCGGGCGGACAGGGGACTATGGCTACACCTTC	CASSPLGRTGDYGYTF
-	-	TRBJ2-7	TRBV6-1	TGTGCCAGCAGTATAACAGGGACCTACGAGCAGTACTTC	CASSITGTYEQYF
-	TRBD1	TRBJ2-1	TRBV19	TGTGCCAGTACCCAGGGACAGGGCTATGAGCAGTTCTTC	CASTQGQGYEQFF
-	TRBD1	TRBJ1-1	TRBV10-1	TGCGCCAGCAAAGGGACAGGGACCACTGAAGCTTTCTTT	CASKGTGTTEAFF
-	-	TRBJ1-2	TRBV5-1	TGCGCCAGCAGCTTGGGTTCGGAGGGCTACACCTTC	CASSLGSEGYTF
-	-	TRBJ2-7	TRBV28	TGTGCCAGCGGGACAATCTACGAGCAGTACTTC	CASGTIYEQYF
-	-	TRBJ1-5	TRBV7-8	TGTGCCAGCAGCTTAGGGGCTAAGGGCAATCAGCCCCAGCATTTT	CASSLGAKGNQPQHF
-	-	TRBJ2-7	TRBV7-9	TGTGCCAGCAGCTTCGATTCCGGGACTTTTATCTACGAGCAGTACTTC	CASSFDSGTFIYEQYF